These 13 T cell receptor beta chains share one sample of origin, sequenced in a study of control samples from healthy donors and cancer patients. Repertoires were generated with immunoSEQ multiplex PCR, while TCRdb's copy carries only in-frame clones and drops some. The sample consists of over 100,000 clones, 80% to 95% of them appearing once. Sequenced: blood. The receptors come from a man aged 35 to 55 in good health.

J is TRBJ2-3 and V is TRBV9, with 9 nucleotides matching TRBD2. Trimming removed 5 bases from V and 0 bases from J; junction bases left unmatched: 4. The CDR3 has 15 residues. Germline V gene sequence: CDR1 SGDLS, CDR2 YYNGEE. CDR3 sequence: CASSKRGASTDTQYF. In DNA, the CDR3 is TGTGCCAGCAGTAAGCGGGGGGCGAGCACAGATACGCAGTATTTT.

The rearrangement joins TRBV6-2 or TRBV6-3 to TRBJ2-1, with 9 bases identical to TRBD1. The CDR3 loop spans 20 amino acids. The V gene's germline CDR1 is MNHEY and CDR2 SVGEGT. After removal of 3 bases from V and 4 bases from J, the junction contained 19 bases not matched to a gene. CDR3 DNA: TGTGCCAGCAGTTATACGGACAGGGGTAGGGCTTCTTTCTCTTACAATGAGCAGTTCTTC. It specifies CASSYTDRGRASFSYNEQFF.

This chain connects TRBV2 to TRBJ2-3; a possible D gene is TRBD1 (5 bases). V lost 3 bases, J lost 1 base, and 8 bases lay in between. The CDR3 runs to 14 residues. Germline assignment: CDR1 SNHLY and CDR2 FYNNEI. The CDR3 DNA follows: TGTGCCAGCAGTGACAGGGTACGCACAGATACGCAGTATTTT. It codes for CASSDRVRTDTQYF.

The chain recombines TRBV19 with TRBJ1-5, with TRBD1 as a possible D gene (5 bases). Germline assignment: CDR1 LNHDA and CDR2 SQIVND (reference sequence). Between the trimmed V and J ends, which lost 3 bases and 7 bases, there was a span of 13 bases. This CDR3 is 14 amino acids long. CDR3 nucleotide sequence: TGTGCCAGTAGTATGGCGTCCAGGGCACAGCCCCAGCATTTT. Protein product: CASSMASRAQPQHF.

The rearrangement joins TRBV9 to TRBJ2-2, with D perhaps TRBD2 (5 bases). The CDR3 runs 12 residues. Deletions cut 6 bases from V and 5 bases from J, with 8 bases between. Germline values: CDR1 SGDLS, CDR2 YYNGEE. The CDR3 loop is CASTSRTGELFF. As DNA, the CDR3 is TGTGCCAGCACTAGCAGGACCGGGGAGCTGTTTTTT. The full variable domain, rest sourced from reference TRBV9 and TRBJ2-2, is DSGVTQTPKHLITATGQRVTLRCSPRSGDLSVYWYQQSLDQGLQFLIQYYNGEERAKGNILERFSAQQFPDLHSELNLSSLELGDSALYFCASTSRTGELFFGEGSRLTVL.

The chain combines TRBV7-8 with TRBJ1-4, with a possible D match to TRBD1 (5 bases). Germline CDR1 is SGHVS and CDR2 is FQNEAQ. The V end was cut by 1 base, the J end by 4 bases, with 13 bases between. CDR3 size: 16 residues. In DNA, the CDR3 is TGTGCCAGCAGCTTAGTGGGCTCACAGGTTAATGAAAAACTGTTTTTT. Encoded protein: CASSLVGSQVNEKLFF. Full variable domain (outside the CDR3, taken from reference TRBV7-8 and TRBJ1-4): GAGVSQSPRYKVAKRGQDVALRCDPISGHVSLFWYQQALGQGPEFLTYFQNEAQLDKSGLPSDRFFAERPEGSVSTLKIQRTQQEDSAVYLCASSLVGSQVNEKLFFGSGTQLSVL.

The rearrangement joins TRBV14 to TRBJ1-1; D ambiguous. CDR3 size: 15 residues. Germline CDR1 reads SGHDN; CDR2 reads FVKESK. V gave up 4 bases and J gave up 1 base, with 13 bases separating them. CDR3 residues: CASSLSQTRNTEAFF. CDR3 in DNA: TGTGCCAGCAGCCTTTCCCAGACAAGGAACACTGAAGCTTTCTTT. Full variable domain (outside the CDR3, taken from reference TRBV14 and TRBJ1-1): EAGVTQFPSHSVIEKGQTVTLRCDPISGHDNLYWYRRVMGKEIKFLLHFVKESKQDESGMPNNRFLAERTGGTYSTLKVQPAELEDSGVYFCASSLSQTRNTEAFFGQGTRLTVV.

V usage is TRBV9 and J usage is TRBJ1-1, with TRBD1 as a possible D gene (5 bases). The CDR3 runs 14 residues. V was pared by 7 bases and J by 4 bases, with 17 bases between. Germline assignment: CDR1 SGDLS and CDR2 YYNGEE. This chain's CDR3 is CASAPRRGSTEAFF. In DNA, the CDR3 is TGTGCCAGCGCCCCGAGGAGGGGATCCACTGAAGCTTTCTTT.

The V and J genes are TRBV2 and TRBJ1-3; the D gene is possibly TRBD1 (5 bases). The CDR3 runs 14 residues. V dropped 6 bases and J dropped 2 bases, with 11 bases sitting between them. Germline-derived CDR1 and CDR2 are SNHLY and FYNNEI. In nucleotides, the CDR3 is TGTGCCAGCAGCCGGACAACCCCTGGAAACACCATATATTTT. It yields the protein CASSRTTPGNTIYF.

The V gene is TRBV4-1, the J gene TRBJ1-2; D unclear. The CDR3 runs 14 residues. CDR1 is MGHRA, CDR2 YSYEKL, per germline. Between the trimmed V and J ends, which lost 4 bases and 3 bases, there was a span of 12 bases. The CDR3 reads CASSLWGGHYGYTF. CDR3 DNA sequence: TGCGCCAGCAGCCTTTGGGGAGGGCACTATGGCTACACCTTC.

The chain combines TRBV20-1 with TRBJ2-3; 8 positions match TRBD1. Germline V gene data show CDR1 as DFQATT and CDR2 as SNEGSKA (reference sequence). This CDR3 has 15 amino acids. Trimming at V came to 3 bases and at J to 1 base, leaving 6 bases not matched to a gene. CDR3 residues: CSASPRGLGTDTQYF. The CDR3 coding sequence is TGCAGTGCTAGTCCCAGGGGGCTCGGCACAGATACGCAGTATTTT.

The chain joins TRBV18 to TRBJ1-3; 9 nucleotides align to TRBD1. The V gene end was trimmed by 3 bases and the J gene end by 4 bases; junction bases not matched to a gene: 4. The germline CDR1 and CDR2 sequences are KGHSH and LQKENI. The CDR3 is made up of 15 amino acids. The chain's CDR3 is CASSPGQGGGNTIYF. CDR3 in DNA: TGTGCCAGCTCACCGGGACAGGGTGGAGGAAACACCATATATTTT. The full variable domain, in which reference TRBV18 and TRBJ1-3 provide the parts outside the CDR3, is NAGVMQNPRHLVRRRGQEARLRCSPMKGHSHVYWYRQLPEEGLKFMVYLQKENIIDESGMPKERFSAEFPKEGPSILRIQQVVRGDSAAYFCASSPGQGGGNTIYFGEGSWLTVV.

CDR3 coding DNA: TGTGCCAGCAGCCAAGCTGGGGACTTAGGGGCACAGTACTTC. This translates into CASSQAGDLGAQYF. The chain has TRBV3-1 (or the pseudogene TRBV3-2) and TRBJ2-7, with a tentative D call TRBD2 (6 bases). Per the germline V gene, CDR1 is LGHDT and CDR2 is YNNKEL (reference sequence). Between the trimmed V and J ends, which lost 1 base and 10 bases, there was a span of 17 bases. The CDR3 is 14 residues long.